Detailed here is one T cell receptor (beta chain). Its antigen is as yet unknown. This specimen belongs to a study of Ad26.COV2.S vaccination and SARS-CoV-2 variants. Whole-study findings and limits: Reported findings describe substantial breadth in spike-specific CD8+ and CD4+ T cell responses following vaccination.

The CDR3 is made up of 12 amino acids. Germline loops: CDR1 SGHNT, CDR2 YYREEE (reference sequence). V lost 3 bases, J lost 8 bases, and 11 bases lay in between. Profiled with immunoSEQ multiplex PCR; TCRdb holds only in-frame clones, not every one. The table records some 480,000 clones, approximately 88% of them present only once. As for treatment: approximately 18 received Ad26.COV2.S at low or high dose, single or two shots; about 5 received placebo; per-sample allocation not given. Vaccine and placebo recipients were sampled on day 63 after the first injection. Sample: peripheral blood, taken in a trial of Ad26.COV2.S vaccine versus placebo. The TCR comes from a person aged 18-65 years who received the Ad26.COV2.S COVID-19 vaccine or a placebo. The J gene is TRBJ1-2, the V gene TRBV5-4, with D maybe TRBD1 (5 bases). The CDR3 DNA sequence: TGTGCCAGCAGCTCGTTTGGGGGAGGCTACACCTTC. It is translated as CASSSFGGGYTF.